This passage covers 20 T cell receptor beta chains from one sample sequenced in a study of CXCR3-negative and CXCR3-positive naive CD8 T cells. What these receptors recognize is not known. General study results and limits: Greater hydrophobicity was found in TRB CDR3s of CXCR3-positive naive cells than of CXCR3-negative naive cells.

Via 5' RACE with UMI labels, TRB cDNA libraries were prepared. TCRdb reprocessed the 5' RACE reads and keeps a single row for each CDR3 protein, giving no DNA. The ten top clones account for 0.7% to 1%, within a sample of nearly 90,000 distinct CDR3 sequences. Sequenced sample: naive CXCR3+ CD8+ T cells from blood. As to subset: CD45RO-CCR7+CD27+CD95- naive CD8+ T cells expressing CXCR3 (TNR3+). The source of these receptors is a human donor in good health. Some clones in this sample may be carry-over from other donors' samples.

This CDR3 reads CASSLKAASETQYF. This chain links TRBV28 with TRBJ2-5. Looked up from germline, CDR1 is MDHEN and CDR2 is SYDVKM. The CDR3 covers 14 residues.

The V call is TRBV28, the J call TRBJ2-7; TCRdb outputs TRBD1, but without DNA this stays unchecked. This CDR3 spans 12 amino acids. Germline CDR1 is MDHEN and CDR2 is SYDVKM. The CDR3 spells CASSSVGYEQYF.

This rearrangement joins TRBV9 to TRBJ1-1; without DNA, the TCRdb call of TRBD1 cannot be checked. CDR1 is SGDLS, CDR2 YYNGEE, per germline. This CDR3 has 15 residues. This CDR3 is CASSATTGRRTEAFF.

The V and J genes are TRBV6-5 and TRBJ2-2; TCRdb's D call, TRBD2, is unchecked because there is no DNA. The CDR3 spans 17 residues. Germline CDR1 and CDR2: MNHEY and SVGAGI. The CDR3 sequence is CASSGRLAGANTGELFF.

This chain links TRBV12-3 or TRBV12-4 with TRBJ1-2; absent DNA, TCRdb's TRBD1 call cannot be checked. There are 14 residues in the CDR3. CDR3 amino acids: CASSADSTNYGYTF.

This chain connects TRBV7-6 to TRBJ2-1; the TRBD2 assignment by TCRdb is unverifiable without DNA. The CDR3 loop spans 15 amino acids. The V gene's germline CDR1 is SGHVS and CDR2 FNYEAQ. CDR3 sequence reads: CASSLGLGQYNEQFF.

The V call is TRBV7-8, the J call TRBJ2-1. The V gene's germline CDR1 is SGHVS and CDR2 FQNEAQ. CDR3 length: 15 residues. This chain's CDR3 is CASSLALSFRDEQFF.

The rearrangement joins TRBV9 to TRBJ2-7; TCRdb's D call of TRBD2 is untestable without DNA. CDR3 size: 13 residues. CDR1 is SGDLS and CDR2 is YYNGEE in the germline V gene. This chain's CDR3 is CASEGLAGGEQYF.

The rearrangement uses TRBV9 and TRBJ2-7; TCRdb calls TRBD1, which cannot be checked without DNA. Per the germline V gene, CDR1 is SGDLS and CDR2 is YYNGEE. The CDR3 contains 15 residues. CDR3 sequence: CASSPTGGRTNEQYF.

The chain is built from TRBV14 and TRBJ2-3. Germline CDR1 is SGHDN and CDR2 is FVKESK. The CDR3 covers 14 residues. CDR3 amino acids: CASSQGANVDTQYF.

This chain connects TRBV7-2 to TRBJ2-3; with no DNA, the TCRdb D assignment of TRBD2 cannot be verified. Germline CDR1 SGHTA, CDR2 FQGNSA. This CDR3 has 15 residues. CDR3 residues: CASSFEGREIDTQYF.

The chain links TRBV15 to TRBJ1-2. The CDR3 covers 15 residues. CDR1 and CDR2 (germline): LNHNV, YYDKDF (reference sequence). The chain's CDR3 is CATSRDQTDNYGYTF. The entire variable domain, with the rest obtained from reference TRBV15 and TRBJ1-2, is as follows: DAMVIQNPRYQVTQFGKPVTLSCSQTLNHNVMYWYQQKSSQAPKLLFHYYDKDFNNEADTPDNFQSRRPNTSFCFLDIRSPGLGDTAMYLCATSRDQTDNYGYTFGSGTRLTVV.

Here the CDR3 reads CSAEERGVGGELFF. J is TRBJ2-2 and V is TRBV29-1; TCRdb designates TRBD2, a call that cannot be tested without DNA. Germline V gives CDR1 SQVTM, CDR2 ANQGSEA. This CDR3 region has 14 residues.

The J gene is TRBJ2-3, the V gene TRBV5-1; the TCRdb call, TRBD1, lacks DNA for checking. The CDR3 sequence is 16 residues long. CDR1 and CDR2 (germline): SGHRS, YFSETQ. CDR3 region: CASKSGTDDFTDTQYF.

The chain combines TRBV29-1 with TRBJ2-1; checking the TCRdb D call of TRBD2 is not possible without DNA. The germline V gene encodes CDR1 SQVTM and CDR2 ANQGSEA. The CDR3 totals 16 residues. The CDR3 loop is CSVGFLAGGGYNEQFF.

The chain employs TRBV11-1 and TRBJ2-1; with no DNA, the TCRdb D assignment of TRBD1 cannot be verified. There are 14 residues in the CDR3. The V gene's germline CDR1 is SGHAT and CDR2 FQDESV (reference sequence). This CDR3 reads CASSRGEGYNEQFF. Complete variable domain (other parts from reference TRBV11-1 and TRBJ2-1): EAEVAQSPRYKITEKSQAVAFWCDPISGHATLYWYRQILGQGPELLVQFQDESVVDDSQLPKDRFSAERLKGVDSTLKIQPAELGDSAMYLCASSRGEGYNEQFFGPGTRLTVL.

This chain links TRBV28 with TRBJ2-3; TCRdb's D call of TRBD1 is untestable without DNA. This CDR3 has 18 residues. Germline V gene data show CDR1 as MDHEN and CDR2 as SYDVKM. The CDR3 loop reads CASSLRQRLPGRADTQYF.

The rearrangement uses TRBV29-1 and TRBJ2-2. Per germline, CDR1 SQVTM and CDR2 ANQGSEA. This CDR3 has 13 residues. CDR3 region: CSVGTSNTGELFF.

CDR3 sequence reads: CASSQKLPGGEAHTDTQYF. The V and J genes are TRBV4-1 and TRBJ2-3; checking the TCRdb D call of TRBD1 is not possible without DNA. The CDR3 contains 19 residues. Germline lookup yields CDR1 MGHRA and CDR2 YSYEKL.

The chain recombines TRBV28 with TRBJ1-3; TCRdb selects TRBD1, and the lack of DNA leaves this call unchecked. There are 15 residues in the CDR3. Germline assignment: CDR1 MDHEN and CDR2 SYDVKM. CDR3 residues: CASSLSTGSGNTIYF.